This T cell receptor beta chain was identified during a study of T cells expressing NK-cell markers. The CDR3 contains 14 residues. Germline V gene data show CDR1 as DFQATT and CDR2 as SNEGSKA (reference sequence). TCRdb re-called the 5' RACE reads and gives one entry per CDR3 protein, without DNA. Recorded here are 200,000 to 300,000 distinct CDR3 sequences; the top ten clones represent around 0.4%. The chain has TRBV20-1 and TRBJ2-3; the D call of TRBD1 rests on TCRdb alone, since no DNA is present to check it. The sequence derives from a man aged 18 to 29 in good health. Sequencing used blood T cells: a sorted CD56 or NKG2C T cell subset, CD4+ or CD8+ T cells, or bulk PBMC T cells (not recorded which). The CDR3 reads CSAGLISPPDTQYF.